This T cell receptor beta chain emerged from a study of T cells in Graves' hyperthyroidism and ophthalmopathy. At least ten counts were recorded for this clonotype. CDR3 length: 15 residues. Trimming took 4 bases from V and 4 from J; bases not matched to a gene: 7. CDR1 SGHVS and CDR2 FNYEAQ come from the germline V gene. Amplified TCR beta CDR3 regions derived from RNA transcripts. The HTBI set primed first-round TCR CDR3 RT-PCR. TCRdb reprocessed the multiplex PCR reads with MiXCR, giving one entry per CDR3 protein. The table has about 400,000 distinct CDR3 sequences, around 14% seen once. The sequenced sample consisted of blood. This clonotype was obtained from a woman in her thirties with Graves' hyperthyroidism. V gene TRBV7-6 combines with J gene TRBJ2-3; 8 bases map to TRBD2. The CDR3 sequence is CASSSGLGSSDTQYF. CDR3 nucleotides: TGTGCCAGCAGCTCGGGACTAGGGTCCTCAGATACGCAGTATTTT.